This T cell receptor (beta chain) was captured in a study of cytomegalovirus exposure and HLA in healthy donors. 60 Vbeta and 13 Jbeta primers were used in PCR. Clones were read by immunoSEQ multiplex PCR, and TCRdb kept only the in-frame ones, dropping some. The sample consists of around 87,000 clones, approximately 81% of them appearing once. CDR1 is SEHNR, CDR2 FQNEAQ, per germline (reference sequence). Trimming at V came to 5 bases and at J to 8 bases, leaving 5 bases not matched to a gene. This CDR3 spans 15 amino acids. The genes are TRBV7-9 and TRBJ2-1, with 14 bases fitting TRBD2. The receptor was isolated from a girl aged 2 to 9 in good health and CMV-seropositive. Sequencing was carried out using PBMCs. CDR3 sequence (DNA): TGTGCCAGCAGCCCCGGGACTAGCGGGAGCGATGAGCAGTTCTTC. Translation gives CASSPGTSGSDEQFF.